This passage covers 29 T cell receptor beta chains from one sample sequenced in a study of CD8+ T cells in alopecia areata. It was cDNA, reverse transcribed from extracted RNA, that served as the sequencing template. Assay used: immunoSEQ multiplex PCR; TCRdb lists only in-frame clones, some missing. The data hold around 200,000 clones, with almost 65% observed a single time. The sequenced sample was CD4+ T cells sorted from blood, obtained at week 0. The receptors come from a human donor with alopecia areata.

The V and J genes are TRBV2 and TRBJ2-7; perhaps TRBD2 as D (6 bases). The germline V and J ends were trimmed by 8 bases and 6 bases, with 20 bases remaining between them. Per the germline V gene, CDR1 is SNHLY and CDR2 is FYNNEI. The CDR3 contains 14 residues. The CDR3 is CASALAGTLAEQYF. In DNA form, the CDR3 reads TGTGCCAGCGCCTTGGCGGGAACCTTGGCCGAGCAGTACTTC.

The rearrangement joins TRBV29-1 to TRBJ1-1; possibly TRBD1 for D (6 bases). Germline V lookup: CDR1 SQVTM, CDR2 ANQGSEA. Deletions cut 6 bases from V and 8 bases from J, with 13 bases between. The CDR3 covers 11 residues. The CDR3 loop reads CSVVRTGEAFF. In DNA form, the CDR3 reads TGCAGCGTCGTACGTACAGGGGAAGCTTTCTTT.

The sample holds a few counts of this clone. CDR3 loop: CASIAGAGRSGANVLTF. CDR3 DNA sequence: TGTGCCAGCATAGCGGGGGCCGGACGCTCTGGGGCCAACGTCCTGACTTTC. The chain carries TRBV25-1 and TRBJ2-6; TRBD2 agrees at 9 bases. This CDR3 contains 17 residues. Germline V lookup: CDR1 MGHDK, CDR2 SYGVNS. Trimming took 7 bases from V and 0 from J; bases not matched to a gene: 7.

V is TRBV29-1 and J is TRBJ2-3; 11 bases are shared with TRBD2. CDR1 is SQVTM, CDR2 ANQGSEA, per germline. Losses at the gene ends were 5 bases for V and 2 bases for J; bases not matched to a gene: 6. CDR3 length equals 15 residues. CDR3 nucleotides: TGCAGCGTTCGTAGCGGGGGGGGAATCACAGATACGCAGTATTTT. It encodes CSVRSGGGITDTQYF.

This clone has only a few counts. CDR3: CASAPSRLAGGHTNEQFF. The CDR3 region has the DNA TGTGCCAGCGCCCCCAGCCGACTAGCGGGGGGCCACACTAATGAGCAGTTCTTC. This chain connects TRBV27 to TRBJ2-1; 13 nucleotides line up with TRBD2. V lost 8 bases and J lost 7; bases outside the gene matches: 17. The CDR3 contains 18 residues. The germline V gene has CDR1 MNHEY and CDR2 SMNVEV (reference sequence).

V usage is TRBV29-1 and J usage is TRBJ2-2, with D possibly TRBD1 on 6 matching bases. This CDR3 comprises 14 residues. Germline V gene sequence: CDR1 SQVTM, CDR2 ANQGSEA. Trimming cost V 3 bases and J 1 base, with 9 bases left between them. The CDR3 DNA follows: TGCAGCGTTGAGGGACATCTGAACACCGGGGAGCTGTTTTTT. This encodes CSVEGHLNTGELFF.

The chain joins TRBV5-6 to TRBJ1-6, with unresolved D. V was pared by 0 bases and J by 10 bases, with 8 bases between. CDR3 size: 13 residues. Germline V gene data show CDR1 as SGHDT and CDR2 as YYEEEE. CDR3 DNA: TGTGCCAGCAGCTTGGCCATTGGATCACCCCTCCACTTT. It translates to CASSLAIGSPLHF.

V and J are TRBV7-9 and TRBJ2-1; tentatively, D is TRBD1 or TRBD2 (5 bases each). The V end lost 5 bases, the J end lost 10 bases, and 21 bases lay between the germline ends. CDR3 size: 15 residues. In germline, CDR1 is SEHNR, CDR2 FQNEAQ (reference sequence). The CDR3 coding sequence is TGTGCCAGCAGCACCGGGACCCGGACGGTTGGCGAGCAGTTCTTC. Residues: CASSTGTRTVGEQFF. Full variable domain (remainder filled in from reference TRBV7-9 and TRBJ2-1): DTGVSQNPRHKITKRGQNVTFRCDPISEHNRLYWYRQTLGQGPEFLTYFQNEAQLEKSRLLSDRFSAERPKGSFSTLEIQRTEQGDSAMYLCASSTGTRTVGEQFFGPGTRLTVL.

The V and J genes are TRBV13 and TRBJ2-3; 8 nucleotides line up with TRBD1. The germline CDR1 and CDR2 sequences are PRHDT and FYEKMQ (reference sequence). V shed 6 bases and J 1 base; nucleotides not matched to a gene: 6. The CDR3 is made up of 15 amino acids. As DNA, the CDR3 is TGTGCCAGCAGTTCCCCAGGGGGCCGCACAGATACGCAGTATTTT. It codes for CASSSPGGRTDTQYF.

The genes are TRBV11-2 and TRBJ1-6; D possibly corresponds to TRBD1 (6 bases). CDR1 SGHAT and CDR2 FQNNGV come from the germline V gene. V gave up 5 bases and J gave up 8 bases, with 25 bases separating them. This CDR3 region has 18 residues. CDR3 sequence reads: CASSPPSGGRLRDSPLHF. CDR3 sequence (DNA): TGTGCCAGCAGCCCCCCCTCGGGGGGCAGGCTGCGGGATTCACCCCTCCACTTT. Using reference TRBV11-2 and TRBJ1-6 for the parts outside the CDR3, the full variable domain is EAGVAQSPRYKIIEKRQSVAFWCNPISGHATLYWYQQILGQGPKLLIQFQNNGVVDDSQLPKDRFSAERLKGVDSTLKIQPAKLEDSAVYLCASSPPSGGRLRDSPLHFGNGTRLTVT.

This clone was seen more than once but under ten times. The rearrangement links TRBV7-2 to TRBJ2-7, with 12 bases that match TRBD2. V lost 3 bases and J lost 3; bases outside the gene matches: 3. The CDR3 has 15 residues. The germline V gene encodes CDR1 SGHTA and CDR2 FQGNSA. The CDR3 reads CASSLSSGGVYEQYF. CDR3 bases: TGTGCCAGCAGCTTGTCTAGCGGGGGGGTCTACGAGCAGTACTTC.

The rearrangement uses TRBV30 and TRBJ1-5; no clear D gene. The V and J ends lost 3 bases and 1 base respectively, with 13 bases between them. CDR3 length equals 15 residues. Germline-derived CDR1 and CDR2 are GTSNPN and SVGIG (reference sequence). The CDR3 region has the DNA TGTGCCTGGAGCCCTACCCGGAGGAGCAATCAGCCCCAGCATTTT. Residues: CAWSPTRRSNQPQHF. The variable domain in full, completed from reference TRBV30 and TRBJ1-5, reads SQTIHQWPATLVQPVGSPLSLECTVEGTSNPNLYWYRQAAGRGLQLLFYSVGIGQISSEVPQNLSASRPQDRQFILSSKKLLLSDSGFYLCAWSPTRRSNQPQHFGDGTRLSIL.

The chain links TRBV15 to TRBJ2-7, with D possibly being TRBD2 (5 bases). Germline CDR1 and CDR2: LNHNV and YYDKDF (reference sequence). The CDR3 totals 14 residues. V was trimmed by 1 base and J by 2 bases, leaving 9 bases between them. DNA of the CDR3: TGTGCCACCAGCAGAGTCGAGGGTACCTACGAGCAGTACTTC. This translates into CATSRVEGTYEQYF.

J is TRBJ2-5 and V is TRBV6-5, with 8 bases identical to TRBD2. Germline V gene data show CDR1 as MNHEY and CDR2 as SVGAGI. The V and J ends lost 1 base and 4 bases, in that order; junction bases with no gene match: 2. The CDR3 totals 14 residues. CDR3 sequence (DNA): TGTGCCAGCAGTTACTACGGGGGGGCAGAGACCCAGTACTTC. Amino acid sequence: CASSYYGGAETQYF.

The rearrangement joins TRBV7-8 to TRBJ1-5; no clear D. The CDR3 contains 15 residues. The V gene's germline CDR1 is SGHVS and CDR2 FQNEAQ. V lost 1 base to trimming and J lost 3 bases, with 10 bases between them. The CDR3 DNA reads TGTGCCAGCAGCTTAGAAGTAGGCTTCAATCAGCCCCAGCATTTT. It yields the protein CASSLEVGFNQPQHF.

This chain uses TRBV27 with TRBJ2-7; possibly TRBD1 for D (5 bases). The germline CDR1 and CDR2 sequences are MNHEY and SMNVEV (reference sequence). The CDR3 length is 16 residues. V lost 10 bases, J lost 0 bases, and 22 bases lay in between. CDR3 bases: TGTGCCACCCGAACCCTAAGTCCGACAGTCTCCTACGAGCAGTACTTC. It specifies CATRTLSPTVSYEQYF.

The V and J genes are TRBV19 and TRBJ1-5; 10 nucleotides agree with TRBD1. The CDR3 runs 16 residues. CDR1 LNHDA and CDR2 SQIVND come from the germline V gene (reference sequence). The ends lost 3 bases at V and 6 bases at J; junction bases unmatched: 8. The CDR3 here is CASSMLTGGFGQPQHF. The CDR3 DNA follows: TGTGCCAGTAGTATGTTGACAGGGGGCTTCGGTCAGCCCCAGCATTTT.

This clone came up a few times. The genes are TRBV6-5 and TRBJ2-3; D is ambiguous. The CDR3 is 14 amino acids. Trimming took off 4 bases at V and 2 bases at J, with 10 bases between the two ends. Germline V gene sequence: CDR1 MNHEY, CDR2 SVGAGI. In DNA form, the CDR3 reads TGTGCCAGCAGTTTGCTAAACCCCACAGATACGCAGTATTTT. This sequence encodes CASSLLNPTDTQYF.

This clone was seen more than once but under ten times. V is TRBV29-1 and J is TRBJ1-1; TRBD1 might be the D (5 bases). The CDR3 runs to 16 residues. Germline-derived CDR1 and CDR2 are SQVTM and ANQGSEA. V was shortened by 2 bases and J by 0 bases, with 16 bases between the two germline ends. This CDR3 is CSVERVVGLLNTEAFF. The CDR3 coding sequence is TGCAGCGTTGAACGCGTTGTGGGGCTCCTGAACACTGAAGCTTTCTTT.

This clone was seen more than once but under ten times. J is TRBJ2-1 and V is TRBV4-3, with 7 bases that match TRBD2. J gave up 6 bases and V 0 bases, and 5 bases lay outside the gene matches. Germline assignment: CDR1 LGHNA and CDR2 YSLEER. The CDR3 spans 15 residues. The CDR3 nucleotides read TGCGCCAGCAGCCAAGATAGAGTAGCGGGCAATGAGCAGTTCTTC. This codes for CASSQDRVAGNEQFF.

The chain has TRBV27 and TRBJ1-1; TRBD1 agrees at 8 bases. The V segment lost 2 bases and the J segment 7 bases; nucleotides outside the gene matches: 9. CDR1 is MNHEY, CDR2 SMNVEV, per germline (reference sequence). The CDR3 consists of 15 residues. CDR3 sequence: CASSLAGRGHSEAFF. The CDR3 DNA sequence: TGTGCCAGCAGTTTAGCTGGCAGGGGGCATAGTGAAGCTTTCTTT.

V and J are TRBV30 and TRBJ1-5, with D possibly being TRBD1 (5 bases). Trimming pared 0 bases from V and 4 bases from J, leaving 13 bases between. Germline V gene lookup returns CDR1 GTSNPN and CDR2 SVGIG (reference sequence). The CDR3 has 15 residues. CDR3 in DNA: TGTGCCTGGAGTGTAGAGGGGAGAGGGAATCAGCCCCAGCATTTT. Encoded protein: CAWSVEGRGNQPQHF. Looking up the rest from reference TRBV30 and TRBJ1-5 gives the full variable domain: SQTIHQWPATLVQPVGSPLSLECTVEGTSNPNLYWYRQAAGRGLQLLFYSVGIGQISSEVPQNLSASRPQDRQFILSSKKLLLSDSGFYLCAWSVEGRGNQPQHFGDGTRLSIL.

This clone was seen many times. This sequence joins TRBV30 and TRBJ1-1; the D is unclear. CDR1 and CDR2 from the germline V gene are GTSNPN and SVGIG (reference sequence). The CDR3 totals 11 residues. V lost 1 base, J lost 6 bases, and 6 bases lay in between. In DNA, the CDR3 is TGTGCCTGGAGTGATTCTTCTGAAGCTTTCTTT. Translated, it gives CAWSDSSEAFF. Filled out from reference TRBV30 and TRBJ1-1, the complete variable domain reads SQTIHQWPATLVQPVGSPLSLECTVEGTSNPNLYWYRQAAGRGLQLLFYSVGIGQISSEVPQNLSASRPQDRQFILSSKKLLLSDSGFYLCAWSDSSEAFFGQGTRLTVV.

V is TRBV7-9 and J is TRBJ1-6; D uncertain. Germline lookup yields CDR1 SEHNR and CDR2 FQNEAQ (reference sequence). Trimming removed 0 bases at V and 0 bases at J, with 3 bases between. The CDR3 spans 15 residues. CDR3 in DNA: TGTGCCAGCAGCTTAGCCGACTCCTATAATTCACCCCTCCACTTT. Amino acid sequence: CASSLADSYNSPLHF.

The chain uses TRBV29-1 and TRBJ2-5; D perhaps matches TRBD1 (5 bases). V was pared by 2 bases and J by 4 bases, with 11 bases between. This CDR3 region has 13 residues. CDR1 and CDR2 (germline): SQVTM, ANQGSEA. CDR3 region: CSVETRVSETQYF. The DNA of the CDR3 is TGCAGCGTTGAAACCAGGGTTTCAGAGACCCAGTACTTC.

The chain links TRBV29-1 to TRBJ2-3; 10 bases align to TRBD2. Germline V gives CDR1 SQVTM, CDR2 ANQGSEA. V shed 4 bases, J shed 0 bases, and the junction held 1 base outside the gene matches. The CDR3 covers 14 residues. This CDR3 is CSVVAGGSTDTQYF. Written as DNA, the CDR3 is TGCAGCGTTGTAGCGGGGGGAAGCACAGATACGCAGTATTTT.

The chain couples TRBV2 to TRBJ1-5; no firm D call. Trimming took off 3 bases at V and 3 bases at J, with 15 bases between the two ends. The CDR3 contains 16 residues. Germline CDR1 and CDR2: SNHLY and FYNNEI. CDR3 coding DNA: TGTGCCAGCAGTGATGGGTTATCGGGCGCCAATCAGCCCCAGCATTTT. This sequence encodes CASSDGLSGANQPQHF. The variable domain in full, with the rest retrieved from reference TRBV2 and TRBJ1-5, is EPEVTQTPSHQVTQMGQEVILRCVPISNHLYFYWYRQILGQKVEFLVSFYNNEISEKSEIFDDQFSVERPDGSNFTLKIRSTKLEDSAMYFCASSDGLSGANQPQHFGDGTRLSIL.

The count of this clone is one. The J gene is TRBJ1-2, the V gene TRBV29-1; D may be TRBD1 (5 bases). Germline V gene lookup returns CDR1 SQVTM and CDR2 ANQGSEA. The CDR3 extends over 11 amino acids. V was cut by 4 bases and J by 8 bases, with 11 bases left in between. The DNA for the CDR3 is TGCAGCGTTGTGGTCTGGGGCGGCTACACCTTC. This encodes CSVVVWGGYTF.

The V and J genes are TRBV11-2 and TRBJ1-1, with D possibly TRBD1 on 6 matching bases. Germline CDR1 and CDR2: SGHAT and FQNNGV. CDR3 length: 15 amino acids. The germline V and J ends were trimmed by 1 base and 5 bases, with 14 bases remaining between them. CDR3 DNA: TGTGCCAGCAGCTTAGGTACAGGGCGGTTGACTGAAGCTTTCTTT. Its translation: CASSLGTGRLTEAFF.